One sample yielded the 5 T cell receptor beta chains listed below, sequenced in a study of cytomegalovirus exposure and HLA in healthy donors. Only in-frame clones appear in the TCRdb table, and some are missing; sequencing was by immunoSEQ multiplex PCR. The repertoire holds roughly 100,000 clones, with about 95% as singletons. Material for sequencing was PBMCs. Every receptor here comes from a woman aged 18-29 years in good health and CMV-seronegative.

This clone is a singleton in its sample. The chain links TRBV12-5 to TRBJ1-5, with D tentatively TRBD1 (5 bases). There are 12 residues in the CDR3. Germline V gene data show CDR1 as LGHNT and CDR2 as FRNRAP. V dropped 8 bases and J dropped 6 bases, with 11 bases sitting between them. The CDR3 loop is CASRGGVQPQHF. The CDR3 DNA reads as TGTGCTAGTAGGGGTGGGGTTCAGCCCCAGCATTTT.

V is TRBV4-1 and J is TRBJ2-7; TRBD2 agrees at 8 bases. Trimming at V came to 4 bases and at J to 3 bases, leaving 5 bases not matched to a gene. Germline CDR1 and CDR2: MGHRA and YSYEKL. The CDR3 length is 14 residues. The CDR3 spells CASSRSGDYYEQYF. CDR3 coding DNA: TGCGCCAGCAGCCGTAGCGGGGATTACTACGAGCAGTACTTC.

The genes are TRBV30 and TRBJ2-7; TRBD2 is a possible D gene (6 bases). The CDR3 covers 14 residues. Germline CDR1 GTSNPN, CDR2 SVGIG (reference sequence). V shed 5 bases and J shed 0 bases, with 14 bases lying between them. The CDR3 region has the DNA TGTGCCTGGGGCCTGCGGGATAGCTCCTACGAGCAGTACTTC. As protein: CAWGLRDSSYEQYF.

The genes are TRBV27 and TRBJ1-2, with 11 bases aligning to TRBD1. The CDR3 is 20 residues long. V trimming: 3 bases; J trimming: 4 bases; junction bases outside the gene matches: 19. CDR1 MNHEY and CDR2 SMNVEV come from the germline V gene (reference sequence). CDR3 protein: CASSFFNFRDRGTSLYGYTF. In nucleotides, the CDR3 is TGTGCCAGCAGTTTCTTCAACTTCAGGGACAGGGGGACCTCTCTCTATGGCTACACCTTC.

The genes are TRBV5-6 and TRBJ1-1; 8 bases are shared with TRBD1. Germline assignment: CDR1 SGHDT and CDR2 YYEEEE. V lost 3 bases to trimming and J lost 8 bases; unmatched junction nucleotides: 3. This CDR3 spans 12 amino acids. CDR3 sequence (DNA): TGTGCCAGCAGCTCAGGGGGCCCCGAAGCTTTCTTT. Amino acid sequence: CASSSGGPEAFF.